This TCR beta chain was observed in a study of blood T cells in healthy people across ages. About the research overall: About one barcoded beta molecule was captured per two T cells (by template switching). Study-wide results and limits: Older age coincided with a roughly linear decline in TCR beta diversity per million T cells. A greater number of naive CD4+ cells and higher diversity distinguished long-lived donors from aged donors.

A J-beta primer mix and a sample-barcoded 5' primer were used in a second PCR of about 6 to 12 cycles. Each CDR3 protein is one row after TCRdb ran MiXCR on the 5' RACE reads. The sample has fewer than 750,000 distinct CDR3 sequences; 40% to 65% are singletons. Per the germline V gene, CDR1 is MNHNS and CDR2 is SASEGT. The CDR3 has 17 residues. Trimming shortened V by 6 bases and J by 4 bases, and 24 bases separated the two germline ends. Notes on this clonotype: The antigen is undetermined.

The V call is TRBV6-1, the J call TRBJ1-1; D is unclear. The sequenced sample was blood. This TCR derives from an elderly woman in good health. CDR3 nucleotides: TGTGCCAGCAGCCCCGGAGAGGGAAAGGCTCGTGGCACTGAAGCTTTCTTT. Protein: CASSPGEGKARGTEAFF.